One and the same sample provided the 9 T cell receptor beta chains below, sequenced in a study of shared clonotypes between healthy human individuals. Profiling relied on immunoSEQ multiplex PCR, and the TCRdb table lists in-frame clones only, not all of them. The profile shows about 1.1 million clones, roughly 80% of them singletons. Sequencing input: memory CD4+ T cells from PBMCs. Indicated subset: CD45RA-negative fraction. The receptors were sampled from a man aged 18 to 30 in good health. Some clones in this sample may be carry-over from other donors' samples.

There are a few counts of this clone. The rearrangement links TRBV30 to TRBJ2-1; a weak D match, TRBD1 (7 bases). With 4 bases removed from V and 0 bases from J, the gap between germline ends came to 28 bases. Germline V gene data show CDR1 as GTSNPN and CDR2 as SVGIG (reference sequence). The CDR3 sequence is 20 residues long. As DNA, the CDR3 is TGTGCCTGGACCCCCCTCGAGGCAGGGGGGTTACGGGCCTCCTACAATGAGCAGTTCTTC. Protein: CAWTPLEAGGLRASYNEQFF.

V usage is TRBV2 and J usage is TRBJ1-1, with a tentative D call TRBD1 (5 bases). The CDR3 loop spans 15 amino acids. Per germline, CDR1 SNHLY and CDR2 FYNNEI. V was pared by 2 bases and J by 1 base, with 11 bases between. The CDR3: CASSENAGTNTEAFF. CDR3 bases: TGTGCCAGCAGTGAAAACGCCGGGACGAACACTGAAGCTTTCTTT.

This clone was found a few times. The chain recombines TRBV4-2 with TRBJ2-7; 12 nucleotides match TRBD1. The CDR3 runs 16 residues. The trim removed 5 bases at V and 6 bases at J, leaving 11 bases unmatched. Germline CDR1 LGHNA, CDR2 YNFKEQ. The CDR3 bases are TGTGCCAGCAGCAAAAGCCGGGACAGGGGGCGTTTCGAGCAGTACTTC. Amino acid sequence: CASSKSRDRGRFEQYF.

In its sample, this clone was seen a few times. The chain uses TRBV29-1 and TRBJ1-5, with TRBD1 identical over 8 bases. V shed 5 bases and J 4 bases; nucleotides not matched to a gene: 7. This CDR3 contains 14 residues. From germline, CDR1 is SQVTM and CDR2 ANQGSEA. The CDR3 nucleotides read TGCAGCGTTATTACCCGGGACAGGAATCAGCCCCAGCATTTT. Its translation is CSVITRDRNQPQHF.

This chain uses TRBV7-9 with TRBJ2-7; 7 bases match TRBD2. V gave up 2 bases and J gave up 2 bases; unmatched junction bases: 3. This CDR3 comprises 14 residues. CDR1 is SEHNR and CDR2 is FQNEAQ in the germline V gene (reference sequence). CDR3 coding DNA: TGTGCCAGCAGCTTACCCCGGGGGGCCTACGAGCAGTACTTC. Translating it yields CASSLPRGAYEQYF. Combining the CDR3 with reference TRBV7-9 and TRBJ2-7 gives the whole variable domain DTGVSQNPRHKITKRGQNVTFRCDPISEHNRLYWYRQTLGQGPEFLTYFQNEAQLEKSRLLSDRFSAERPKGSFSTLEIQRTEQGDSAMYLCASSLPRGAYEQYFGPGTRLTVT.

Note on this clone: A far larger clone is just one base off, so this is likely a read error. Additional DNA sequences in this sample encode the identical CDR3. The chain employs TRBV5-1 and TRBJ2-7; no clear D gene. Germline values: CDR1 SGHRS, CDR2 YFSETQ. The CDR3 runs to 12 residues. V lost 0 bases to trimming and J lost 6 bases, with 7 bases between them. This chain's CDR3 is CASSLAGGEQYF. The CDR3 nucleotides are TGCGCCAGCAGCTTGGCGGGTGGCGAGCAGTACTTC.

The chain has TRBV5-4 and TRBJ2-7; D is unclear. The length of the CDR3 is 14 residues. Per the germline V gene, CDR1 is SGHNT and CDR2 is YYREEE (reference sequence). The germline V and J ends were trimmed by 2 bases and 0 bases, with 9 bases remaining between them. CDR3 amino acids: CASSFSPTSYEQYF. The CDR3 DNA reads TGTGCCAGCAGCTTCTCGCCAACCTCCTACGAGCAGTACTTC.

The chain carries TRBV6-5 and TRBJ2-7, with D possibly TRBD2 on 6 matching bases. Trimming removed 2 bases at V and 0 bases at J, with 11 bases between. The CDR3 spans 15 residues. Germline CDR1 and CDR2: MNHEY and SVGAGI. DNA of the CDR3: TGTGCCAGCAGTTACAGGGAGGCAAGCTCCTACGAGCAGTACTTC. Protein sequence: CASSYREASSYEQYF.

This clone was recorded only once. No conserved phenylalanine or tryptophan ends this CDR3, so it is likely a read error. It is unclear where the CDR3 begins or ends on the DNA, so no DNA is shown, and the CDR3 is as TCRdb lists it. The J gene is TRBJ1-1, the V gene TRBV20-1; TRBD1 was called by the table and not checked on the DNA. The CDR3 contains 10 residues when both ends are counted. Germline V gene data show CDR1 as DFQATT and CDR2 as SNEGSKA (reference sequence). CDR3 sequence: CSALGQTRSA.